The 10 T cell receptor beta chains below were found in one sample sequenced in a study of blood T cells in healthy people across ages. A second PCR, run for about 6 to 12 cycles, used a sample-barcoded 5' primer plus a J-beta primer mix. Using its own MiXCR run on the 5' RACE reads, TCRdb lists one record per CDR3 protein. The data hold fewer than 2,000,000 distinct CDR3 sequences, with approximately 40% observed a single time. The sequenced material came from blood. These receptors all come from a human donor in good health.

A few counts support this clonotype. V gene TRBV12-3 or TRBV12-4 combines with J gene TRBJ2-4, with a possible D match to TRBD2 (6 bases). V was clipped by 6 bases and J by 6 bases, with 15 bases between them. The CDR3 is 14 residues long. CDR3 in amino acids: CASSLLAAGNIQYF. The CDR3 DNA sequence: TGTGCCAGCAGCTTACTAGCTGCGGGAAACATTCAGTACTTC.

The chain employs TRBV18 and TRBJ2-7; D is uncertain. V lost 3 bases and J 3 bases, leaving 12 bases between the germline ends. From germline, CDR1 is KGHSH and CDR2 LQKENI. The CDR3 has 14 residues. CDR3: CASSPSPSGYEQYF. CDR3 bases: TGTGCCAGCTCACCCTCCCCTTCGGGCTACGAGCAGTACTTC.

The J gene is TRBJ2-2, the V gene TRBV5-1; 9 nucleotides align to TRBD1. V shed 4 bases, J shed 9 bases, and the junction held 7 bases outside the gene matches. The CDR3 runs 14 residues. Germline V CDR1 and CDR2: SGHRS, YFSETQ. The CDR3 loop is CASSTGQGPWELFF. CDR3 sequence (DNA): TGCGCCAGCAGCACCGGACAGGGGCCGTGGGAGCTGTTTTTT.

This clonotype was observed a few times. V gene TRBV30 combines with J gene TRBJ1-6; tentatively, D is TRBD1 (5 bases). Trimming took 3 bases from V and 8 from J, leaving 14 bases between them. The CDR3 totals 14 residues. Germline lookup yields CDR1 GTSNPN and CDR2 SVGIG (reference sequence). The CDR3 protein is CAWRYTGNHSPLHF. The CDR3 DNA reads TGTGCCTGGAGGTATACAGGCAACCATTCACCCCTCCACTTT.

The table lists this clonotype with a few counts. The chain carries TRBV5-5 and TRBJ2-7, with a tentative D call TRBD1 (6 bases). V was trimmed by 1 base and J by 4 bases, leaving 12 bases between them. CDR1 SGHKS and CDR2 YYEKEE come from the germline V gene (reference sequence). The CDR3 is 14 amino acids. CDR3 sequence: CASSLRDTGYEQYF. For the CDR3, the DNA is TGTGCCAGCAGCTTGAGGGACACTGGTTACGAGCAGTACTTC.

The chain has TRBV5-1 and TRBJ2-7; tentatively, D is TRBD1 or TRBD2 (5 bases each). Trimming cost V 3 bases and J 0 bases, with 16 bases left between them. The CDR3 totals 16 residues. Germline loops: CDR1 SGHRS, CDR2 YFSETQ. The CDR3 coding sequence is TGCGCCAGCAGCTCAACCTCCGGGACGCTCTCCTACGAGCAGTACTTC. Its translation is CASSSTSGTLSYEQYF.

The V call is TRBV3-1, the J call TRBJ2-5; D gene uncertain. The CDR3 extends over 14 amino acids. Trimming stripped 4 bases from V and 0 bases from J, with 9 bases between. Germline lookup yields CDR1 LGHDT and CDR2 YNNKEL (reference sequence). The CDR3 DNA sequence: TGTGCCAGCAGCCGTTTGGGGTACCAAGAGACCCAGTACTTC. Translating gives CASSRLGYQETQYF.

V gene TRBV6-2 or TRBV6-3 combines with J gene TRBJ1-2; D unclear. The CDR3 covers 17 residues. Trimming shortened V by 6 bases and J by 1 base, and 21 bases separated the two germline ends. The germline V gene encodes CDR1 MNHEY and CDR2 SVGEGT. Here the CDR3 reads CASSPGGSNLLNYGYTF. The CDR3 nucleotides read TGTGCCAGCAGCCCTGGAGGTTCAAATTTACTTAACTATGGCTACACCTTC.

The chain carries TRBV5-1 and TRBJ1-1; D is uncertain. The CDR3 runs 13 residues. Germline values: CDR1 SGHRS, CDR2 YFSETQ. V lost 3 bases to trimming and J lost 3 bases, with 9 bases between them. CDR3 sequence reads: CASSWGQDTEAFF. The CDR3 DNA follows: TGCGCCAGCAGCTGGGGTCAGGACACTGAAGCTTTCTTT.

This clonotype was detected once. The J gene is TRBJ2-4, the V gene TRBV29-1, with a possible D match to TRBD2 (7 bases). V was pared by 6 bases and J by 13 bases, with 31 bases between. CDR1 is SQVTM, CDR2 ANQGSEA, per germline. The CDR3 consists of 16 residues. CDR3 sequence: CSVEGGFLRSYNEQYF. As DNA, the CDR3 is TGCAGCGTCGAGGGGGGGTTTCTTAGGTCCTACAATGAGCAGTACTTC.